Presented here are 10 T cell receptor beta chains from one specimen sequenced in a study of blood T cell repertoires in COVID-19. Clones were sequenced by immunoSEQ multiplex PCR, and TCRdb holds only the in-frame ones, with some missing. Here the sample spans around 150,000 clones, under 90% being singletons. The sequencing sample was made of peripheral blood. Every receptor here comes from a woman aged 80 or over in a cohort sampled during active or convalescent COVID-19.

This clone was detected only a few times. This chain connects TRBV30 to TRBJ2-7, with D possibly matching TRBD2 (7 bases). This CDR3 comprises 14 residues. Trimming removed 0 bases at V and 2 bases at J, with 11 bases between. CDR1 is GTSNPN and CDR2 is SVGIG in the germline V gene (reference sequence). As DNA, the CDR3 is TGTGCCTGGAGTGTAGGGGGGGCTACCTACGAGCAGTACTTC. As protein: CAWSVGGATYEQYF.

The chain recombines TRBV3-1 (or the pseudogene TRBV3-2) with TRBJ1-2; 7 positions agree with TRBD1. The CDR3 totals 14 residues. CDR1 LGHDT and CDR2 YNNKEL come from the germline V gene (reference sequence). Trimming at V came to 1 base and at J to 4 bases, leaving 3 bases not matched to a gene. The CDR3 sequence: CASSQVTGAYGYTF. In DNA, the CDR3 is TGTGCCAGCAGCCAAGTAACAGGGGCCTATGGCTACACCTTC.

Here the CDR3 reads CASSLDRGYGYTF. DNA for the CDR3: TGTGCCAGCAGCTTAGACAGGGGCTATGGCTACACCTTC. The V call is TRBV7-3, the J call TRBJ1-2, with 8 bases matching TRBD1. Germline loops: CDR1 SGHTA, CDR2 FQGTGA. The V segment lost 2 bases and the J segment 4 bases; nucleotides outside the gene matches: 0. This CDR3 region has 13 residues.

The CDR3 spells CASSPVRGRETQYF. The CDR3 DNA sequence: TGTGCCAGCTCACCAGTTAGGGGGCGCGAGACCCAGTACTTC. This chain links TRBV18 with TRBJ2-5, with TRBD1 identical over 7 bases. V was clipped by 2 bases and J by 5 bases; unmatched bases: 5. The CDR3 loop spans 14 amino acids. The germline CDR1 and CDR2 sequences are KGHSH and LQKENI.

The rearrangement joins TRBV5-1 to TRBJ2-2; TRBD2 is a possible D gene (6 bases). V lost 6 bases to trimming and J lost 5 bases, with 11 bases between them. Germline assignment: CDR1 SGHRS and CDR2 YFSETQ. The CDR3 is made up of 13 amino acids. The CDR3 DNA is TGCGCCAGCACGACTAGTGGGACCGGGGAGCTGTTTTTT. Protein: CASTTSGTGELFF.

This clone was detected a few times. A read error may account for a junction end that differs from germline. The same CDR3 is also encoded by other DNA sequences in this sample. The chain's CDR3 is CASGLSGSGNTIYF. As DNA, the CDR3 is TGTGCTAGTGGTTTGTCCGGGTCTGGGAACACCATATATTTT. The V and J genes are TRBV12-5 and TRBJ1-3; D remains unclear. Per the germline V gene, CDR1 is LGHNT and CDR2 is FRNRAP. This CDR3 is 14 amino acids long.

The chain uses TRBV6-4 and TRBJ2-7; D call uncertain. Germline lookup yields CDR1 MRHNA and CDR2 SNTAGT. V was pared by 5 bases and J by 3 bases, with 11 bases between. CDR3 size: 13 residues. CDR3 bases: TGTGCCAGCAGTCCCGGGTCAAACTACGAGCAGTACTTC. Translated: CASSPGSNYEQYF.

The chain is built from TRBV7-2 and TRBJ2-3, with D possibly being TRBD1 (6 bases). The CDR3 consists of 14 residues. The germline gives CDR1 SGHTA, CDR2 FQGNSA. V was shortened by 3 bases and J by 4 bases, with 11 bases between the two germline ends. For the CDR3, the DNA is TGTGCCAGCAGCTTTGGGGGCGGCCCAGATACGCAGTATTTT. Its protein is CASSFGGGPDTQYF.

This CDR3 reads CASSHGQNPGYTF. The CDR3 DNA sequence: TGTGCCAGCTCACACGGACAGAATCCTGGCTACACCTTC. V gene TRBV18 combines with J gene TRBJ1-2; perhaps TRBD1 as D (6 bases). Trimming shortened V by 4 bases and J by 7 bases, and 13 bases separated the two germline ends. This CDR3 is 13 amino acids long. Germline V gene data show CDR1 as KGHSH and CDR2 as LQKENI.

V and J are TRBV9 and TRBJ2-5, with TRBD1 matching 7 bases. The CDR3 covers 14 residues. Germline V lookup: CDR1 SGDLS, CDR2 YYNGEE. J gave up 4 bases and V 2 bases, and 5 bases lay outside the gene matches. CDR3 sequence: CASSVRGTVETQYF. The CDR3 coding sequence is TGTGCCAGCAGCGTGAGGGGGACAGTAGAGACCCAGTACTTC.